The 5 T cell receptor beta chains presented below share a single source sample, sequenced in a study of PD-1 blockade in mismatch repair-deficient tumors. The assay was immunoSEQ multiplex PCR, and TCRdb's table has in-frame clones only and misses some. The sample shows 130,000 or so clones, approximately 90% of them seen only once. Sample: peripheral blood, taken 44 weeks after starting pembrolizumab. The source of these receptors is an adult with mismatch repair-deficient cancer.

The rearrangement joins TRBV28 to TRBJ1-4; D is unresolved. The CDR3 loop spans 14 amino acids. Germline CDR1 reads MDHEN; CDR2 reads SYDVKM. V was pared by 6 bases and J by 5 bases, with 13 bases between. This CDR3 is CASSPRASNEKLFF. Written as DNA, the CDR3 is TGTGCCAGCAGCCCGAGGGCTAGCAATGAAAAACTGTTTTTT.

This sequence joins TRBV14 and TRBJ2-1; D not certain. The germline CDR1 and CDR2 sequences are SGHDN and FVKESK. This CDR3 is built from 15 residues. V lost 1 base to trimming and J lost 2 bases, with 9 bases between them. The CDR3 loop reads CASSQGLGPYNEQFF. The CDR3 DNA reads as TGTGCCAGCAGCCAAGGCCTAGGCCCCTACAATGAGCAGTTCTTC.

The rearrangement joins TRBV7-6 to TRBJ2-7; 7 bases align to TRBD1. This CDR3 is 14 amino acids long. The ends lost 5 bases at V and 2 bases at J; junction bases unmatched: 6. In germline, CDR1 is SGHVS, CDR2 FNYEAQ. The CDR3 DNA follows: TGTGCCAGCAGCCGACAGGGTAATACCTACGAGCAGTACTTC. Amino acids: CASSRQGNTYEQYF.

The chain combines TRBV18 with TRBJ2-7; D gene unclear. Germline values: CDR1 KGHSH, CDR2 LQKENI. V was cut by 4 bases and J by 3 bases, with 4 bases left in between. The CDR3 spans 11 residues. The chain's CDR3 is CASSQNYEQYF. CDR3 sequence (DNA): TGTGCCAGCTCACAAAACTACGAGCAGTACTTC. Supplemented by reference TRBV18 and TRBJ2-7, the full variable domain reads NAGVMQNPRHLVRRRGQEARLRCSPMKGHSHVYWYRQLPEEGLKFMVYLQKENIIDESGMPKERFSAEFPKEGPSILRIQQVVRGDSAAYFCASSQNYEQYFGPGTRLTVT.

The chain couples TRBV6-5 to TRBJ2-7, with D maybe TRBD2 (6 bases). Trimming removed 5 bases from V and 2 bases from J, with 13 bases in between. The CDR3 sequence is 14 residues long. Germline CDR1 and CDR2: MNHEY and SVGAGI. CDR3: CASSSPGLAYEQYF. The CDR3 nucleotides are TGTGCCAGCAGTAGTCCGGGACTGGCCTACGAGCAGTACTTC.